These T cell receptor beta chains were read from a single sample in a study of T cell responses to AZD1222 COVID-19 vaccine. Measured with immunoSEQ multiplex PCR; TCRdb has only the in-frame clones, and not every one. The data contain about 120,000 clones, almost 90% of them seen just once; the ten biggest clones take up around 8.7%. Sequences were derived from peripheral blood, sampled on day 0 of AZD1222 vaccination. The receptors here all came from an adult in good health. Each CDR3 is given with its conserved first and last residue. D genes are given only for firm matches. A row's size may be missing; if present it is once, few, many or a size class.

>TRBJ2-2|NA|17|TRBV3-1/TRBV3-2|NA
TGTGCCAGCAGCCAAGACAGCATAGGGGCTGGAGCCGGGGAGCTGTTTTTT
CASSQDSIGAGAGELFF
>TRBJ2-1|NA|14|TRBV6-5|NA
TGTGCCAGCAGTTACGATAGCGCCTACAATGAGCAGTTCTTC
CASSYDSAYNEQFF
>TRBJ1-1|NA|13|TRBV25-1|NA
TGTGCCAGCAGGGCGGTCATTAACACTGAAGCTTTCTTT
CASRAVINTEAFF
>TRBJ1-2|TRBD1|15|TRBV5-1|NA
TGCGCCAGCAGCCCTGGGGGGCCAGGGGGGTATGGCTACACCTTC
CASSPGGPGGYGYTF
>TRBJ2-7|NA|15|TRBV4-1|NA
TGCGCCAGCAGCCAAGACTCAGTACAGGGCAGCGAGCAGTACTTC
CASSQDSVQGSEQYF
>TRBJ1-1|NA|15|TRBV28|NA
TGTGCCAGCAGTTTAAGTATTATCAGGGCCACTGAAGCTTTCTTT
CASSLSIIRATEAFF
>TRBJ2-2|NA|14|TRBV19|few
TGTGCCACAAGGGACAATACTAAAATAGGGGAGCTGTTTTTT
CATRDNTKIGELFF
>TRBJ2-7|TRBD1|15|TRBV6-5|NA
TGTGCCAGCAGTTACTCGGCAGGGGGCGATTACGAGCAGTACTTC
CASSYSAGGDYEQYF
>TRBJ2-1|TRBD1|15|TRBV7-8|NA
TGTGCCAGCAGGTCCGGGACAGGGGGTCTGGTTGAGCAGTTCTTC
CASRSGTGGLVEQFF
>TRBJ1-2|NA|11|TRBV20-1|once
TGCAGTGCTAGGAGAGGGCAGCCGGTCACCTTC
CSARRGQPVTF
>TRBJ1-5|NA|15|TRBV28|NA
TGTGCCAGCAGCTACCAGGGTCGTAGCAATCAGCCCCAGCATTTT
CASSYQGRSNQPQHF
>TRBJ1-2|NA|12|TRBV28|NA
TGTGCCAGCATGCCGGAAAACTATGGCTACACCTTC
CASMPENYGYTF
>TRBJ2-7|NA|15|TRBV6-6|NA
TGTGCCAGCAGTTACTCAGGCCAGGGGTTACACGAGCAGTACTTC
CASSYSGQGLHEQYF
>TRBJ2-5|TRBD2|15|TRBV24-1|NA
TGTGCCACCAGTGATTTGGGACTAGCGGGGGAGACCCAGTACTTC
CATSDLGLAGETQYF
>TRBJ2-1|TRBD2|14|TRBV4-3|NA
TGCGCCAGCAGCCTTGGGACTAGGACGTATGAGCAGTTCTTC
CASSLGTRTYEQFF
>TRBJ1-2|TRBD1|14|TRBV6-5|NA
TGTGCCAGCAATCCCGGGACAGGGTTTTATGGCTACACCTTC
CASNPGTGFYGYTF
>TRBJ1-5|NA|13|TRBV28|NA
TGTGCCATGACGGAGGGTCCGAATCAGCCCCAGCATTTT
CAMTEGPNQPQHF
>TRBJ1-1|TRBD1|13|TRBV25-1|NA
TGTGCCAGCAGTACGACAGGGAGGACTGAAGCTTTCTTT
CASSTTGRTEAFF
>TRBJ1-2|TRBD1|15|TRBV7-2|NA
TGTGCCAGCAGCTTAACAGGGGGTAGTAACTATGGCTACACCTTC
CASSLTGGSNYGYTF
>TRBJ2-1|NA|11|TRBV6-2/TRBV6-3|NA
TGTGCCAGCAGTTACTTGGGCTCGCAGTTCTTC
CASSYLGSQFF
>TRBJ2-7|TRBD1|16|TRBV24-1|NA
TGTGCCACCAGTGATTCGGGACAGGGAAGTGGATACGAGCAGTACTTC
CATSDSGQGSGYEQYF
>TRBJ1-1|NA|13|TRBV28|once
TGTGCCAGTTCCACCCTCACGAACACTGAAGCTTTCTTT
CASSTLTNTEAFF
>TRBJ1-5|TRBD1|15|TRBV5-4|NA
TGTGCCAGCAGCTTGGGAGGACAGGCCAATCAGCCCCAGCATTTT
CASSLGGQANQPQHF
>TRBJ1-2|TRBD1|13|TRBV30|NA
TGTGCCTGGAACACAGGGGGATGGGGTGGCTACACCTTC
CAWNTGGWGGYTF
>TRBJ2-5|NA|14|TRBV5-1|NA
TGCGCCAGCAGCTTGGCCGGCCCGCCAGAGACCCAGTACTTC
CASSLAGPPETQYF
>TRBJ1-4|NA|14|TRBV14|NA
TGTGCCAGCAGCCAATTCGCAACTAATGAAAAACTGTTTTTT
CASSQFATNEKLFF
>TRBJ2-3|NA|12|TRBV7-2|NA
TGTGCCAGCAGCTTATCCCAGACTACGCAGTATTTT
CASSLSQTTQYF
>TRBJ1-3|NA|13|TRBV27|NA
TGTGCCAGCAGGCCGTTAGGGGGAAACACCATATATTTT
CASRPLGGNTIYF
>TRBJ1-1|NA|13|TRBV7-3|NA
TGTGCCAGCAGCTTCCGGAGGGACACTGAAGCTTTCTTT
CASSFRRDTEAFF
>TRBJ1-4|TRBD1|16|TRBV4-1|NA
TGCGCCAGCAGCCAAGATCCCCCAGGGGGCCAAGAAAAACTGTTTTTT
CASSQDPPGGQEKLFF
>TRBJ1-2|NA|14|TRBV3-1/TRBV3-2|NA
TGTGCCAGCAGCGACGGAGGCCGACTTCTTGGCTACACCTTC
CASSDGGRLLGYTF
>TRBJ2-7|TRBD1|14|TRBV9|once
TGTGCCAGCAGCGTACGGGACAGGGCCTACGAGCAGTACTTC
CASSVRDRAYEQYF
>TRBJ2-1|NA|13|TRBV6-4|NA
TGTGCCAGCAGCCGACAGGGAGGTGATGAGCAGTTCTTC
CASSRQGGDEQFF
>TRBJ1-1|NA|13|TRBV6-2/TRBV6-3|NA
TGTGCCAGCAGTTACGATCTGGCAGGGGAAGCTTTCTTT
CASSYDLAGEAFF
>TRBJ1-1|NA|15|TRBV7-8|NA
TGTGCCAGCAGGTCGGGCGCCGGGGCGAACACTGAAGCTTTCTTT
CASRSGAGANTEAFF
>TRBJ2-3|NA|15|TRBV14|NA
TGTGCCAGCAGGCCCAACAGGGTTAGCACAGATACGCAGTATTTT
CASRPNRVSTDTQYF
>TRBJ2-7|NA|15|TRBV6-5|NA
TGTGCCAGCAGGGGAGGGGACATTTACTCCTACGAGCAGTACTTC
CASRGGDIYSYEQYF
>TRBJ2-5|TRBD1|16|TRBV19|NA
TGTGCCAGTAGTAACCCCAGACAGGGACCAGGGGAGACCCAGTACTTC
CASSNPRQGPGETQYF
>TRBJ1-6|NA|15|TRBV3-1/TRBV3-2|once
TGTGCCAGCAGCCAAGGGTCGGGGGGGAATTCACCCCTCCACTTT
CASSQGSGGNSPLHF
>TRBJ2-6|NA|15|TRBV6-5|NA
TGTGCCAGCAGTTCAGGGTCCTCTGGGGCCAACGTCCTGACTTTC
CASSSGSSGANVLTF
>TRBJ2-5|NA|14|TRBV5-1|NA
TGCGCCAGCAGCTTGGCCACTCTAGGGGAGACCCAGTACTTC
CASSLATLGETQYF
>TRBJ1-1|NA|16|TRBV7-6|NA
TGTGCCAGCAGCTTATCTAGGGACACCCTGAACACTGAAGCTTTCTTT
CASSLSRDTLNTEAFF
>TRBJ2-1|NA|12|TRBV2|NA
TGTGCCAGCAGTGAAGGCTACAATGAGCAGTTCTTC
CASSEGYNEQFF